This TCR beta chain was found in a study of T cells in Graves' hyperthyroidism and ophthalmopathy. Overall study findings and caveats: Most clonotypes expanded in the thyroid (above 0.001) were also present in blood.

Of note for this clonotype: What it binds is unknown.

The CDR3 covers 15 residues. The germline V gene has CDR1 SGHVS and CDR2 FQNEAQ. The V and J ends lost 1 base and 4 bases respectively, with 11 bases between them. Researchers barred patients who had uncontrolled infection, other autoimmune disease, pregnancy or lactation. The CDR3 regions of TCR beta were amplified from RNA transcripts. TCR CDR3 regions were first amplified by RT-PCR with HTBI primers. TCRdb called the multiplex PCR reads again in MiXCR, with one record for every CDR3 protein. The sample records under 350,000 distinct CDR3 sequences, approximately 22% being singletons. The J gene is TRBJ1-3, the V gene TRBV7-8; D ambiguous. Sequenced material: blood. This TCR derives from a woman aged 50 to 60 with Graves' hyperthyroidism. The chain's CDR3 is CASSLERATGNTIYF. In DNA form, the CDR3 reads TGTGCCAGCAGCTTAGAGCGGGCGACGGGAAACACCATATATTTT.